These T cell receptor beta chains were read from a single sample in a study of blood T cell repertoires in COVID-19. Clones were read by immunoSEQ multiplex PCR, and TCRdb kept only the in-frame ones, dropping some. The sample includes a few hundred thousand clones, about nine tenths seen only once; the top ten take about 4%. Sample: peripheral blood. The receptors were gathered from a woman aged 40 to 50 with acute or convalescent COVID-19. The CDR3 runs from the conserved cysteine through the conserved F or W. The order of the fields is J gene, D gene, V gene, clone size, CDR3 protein, CDR3 DNA. A D gene is named only where the DNA matches it firmly. The size of a clone is reported for some rows only, either as once, few or many, or as a class for expanded clones.

>TRBJ1-1|-|TRBV5-1|-
CASSPGAGGNTEAFF
TGCGCCAGCAGCCCAGGGGCAGGAGGTAACACTGAAGCTTTCTTT
>TRBJ2-6|TRBD2|TRBV9|-
CASSGGGSGANVLTF
TGTGCCAGCAGCGGCGGGGGGTCTGGGGCCAACGTCCTGACTTTC
>TRBJ2-3|-|TRBV10-3|-
CAISESELQGRKDTQYF
TGTGCCATCAGTGAGTCCGAACTACAGGGACGGAAAGATACGCAGTATTTT
>TRBJ1-6|TRBD1|TRBV5-5|few
CASSYSGTGAYNSPLHF
TGTGCCAGCAGCTACTCCGGGACAGGGGCCTATAATTCACCCCTCCACTTT
>TRBJ2-5|-|TRBV4-2|-
CASSQEALSRRYQETQYF
TGTGCCAGCAGCCAAGAAGCACTGAGCCGGAGGTACCAAGAGACCCAGTACTTC
>TRBJ2-5|TRBD2|TRBV7-2|-
CASSSWEGTSEKQETQYF
TGTGCCAGCAGCTCGTGGGAAGGGACTAGCGAAAAACAAGAGACCCAGTACTTC
>TRBJ1-6|-|TRBV11-2|once
CASSLDTKSSYNSPLHF
TGTGCCAGCAGCTTAGATACCAAGAGCTCCTATAATTCACCCCTCCACTTT
>TRBJ2-1|TRBD2|TRBV9|-
CASSVNRAGGPHNEQFF
TGTGCCAGCAGCGTAAACCGAGCGGGGGGGCCTCACAATGAGCAGTTCTTC
>TRBJ1-4|TRBD1|TRBV5-4|-
CASSLAGQGTSEKLFF
TGTGCCAGCAGCTTGGCCGGACAGGGGACTTCCGAAAAACTGTTTTTT
>TRBJ1-3|TRBD1|TRBV19|-
CASSIGQGALGNTIYF
TGTGCCAGTAGTATAGGACAGGGGGCTCTGGGAAACACCATATATTTT
>TRBJ1-6|-|TRBV15|-
CATSRGAASALHF
TGTGCCACCAGCAGAGGGGCAGCCTCCGCCCTCCACTTT
>TRBJ2-5|-|TRBV6-6|-
CASTPGTRQETQYF
TGTGCCAGCACCCCCGGGACTCGACAAGAGACCCAGTACTTC
>TRBJ1-5|TRBD1|TRBV6-5|-
CASTTGTGGSQPQHF
TGTGCCAGCACAACCGGGACAGGGGGGAGTCAGCCCCAGCATTTT
>TRBJ1-2|TRBD1|TRBV7-8|-
CASSVHRQGNYGYTF
TGTGCCAGCAGCGTACACCGACAGGGGAACTATGGCTACACCTTC
>TRBJ1-4|-|TRBV3-1/TRBV3-2|-
CASRRGNNEKLFF
TGTGCCAGCAGGAGGGGGAATAATGAAAAACTGTTTTTT
>TRBJ2-3|TRBD1|TRBV6-4|-
CASSDAGGAGDTQYF
TGTGCCAGCAGTGATGCAGGGGGCGCGGGAGATACGCAGTATTTT
>TRBJ1-2|-|TRBV25-1|-
CASSRDIYGYTF
TGTGCCAGCTCCCGGGACATCTATGGCTACACCTTC
>TRBJ2-5|-|TRBV19|-
CASKGTARRQETQYF
TGTGCCAGTAAGGGGACTGCGAGAAGACAAGAGACCCAGTACTTC
>TRBJ1-5|TRBD1|TRBV6-5|-
CASRNRGLQPQHF
TGTGCCAGCAGAAACAGGGGGCTCCAGCCCCAGCATTTT
>TRBJ1-5|TRBD1|TRBV27|-
CASSKGAGEIAQPQHF
TGTGCCAGCAGCAAGGGGGCAGGGGAGATAGCTCAGCCCCAGCATTTT
>TRBJ1-4|-|TRBV12-3/TRBV12-4|-
CASRRRGLGVFF
TGTGCCAGCAGACGCCGAGGGCTTGGAGTGTTTTTT
>TRBJ1-4|-|TRBV7-2|-
CASRGQGTEKLFF
TGTGCCAGTAGAGGGCAGGGGACGGAAAAACTGTTTTTT
>TRBJ1-5|TRBD1|TRBV19|few
CASRGQGASGQPQHF
TGTGCCAGTAGAGGCCAGGGGGCGTCGGGACAGCCCCAGCATTTT
>TRBJ1-2|TRBD1|TRBV28|-
CASSPTTGGHYGYTF
TGTGCCAGCAGCCCTACTACAGGGGGCCACTATGGCTACACCTTC
>TRBJ2-1|TRBD2|TRBV5-4|-
CASVLAGGKNEQFF
TGTGCCAGCGTTCTAGCGGGGGGGAAGAATGAGCAGTTCTTC
>TRBJ2-5|TRBD1|TRBV5-1|-
CASAPGQGTETQYF
TGCGCCAGCGCACCGGGACAGGGGACGGAGACCCAGTACTTC
>TRBJ1-1|TRBD1|TRBV25-1|-
CASSPGTVRTEAFF
TGTGCCAGCAGTCCCGGGACAGTACGAACTGAAGCTTTCTTT
>TRBJ2-3|TRBD1|TRBV6-4|-
CASSESPTGGTDTQYF
TGTGCCAGCAGTGAGTCCCCGACAGGGGGCACAGATACGCAGTATTTT
>TRBJ1-1|-|TRBV7-6|-
CASSPGSRNTEAFF
TGTGCCAGCAGCCCAGGGTCACGGAACACTGAAGCTTTCTTT
>TRBJ2-3|-|TRBV7-9|-
CASSPGVTPDTQYF
TGTGCCAGCAGTCCAGGGGTTACCCCAGATACGCAGTATTTT
>TRBJ2-6|-|TRBV7-9|-
CASSSPVRTERSGANVLTF
TGTGCCAGCAGCTCGCCCGTCCGGACAGAGCGCTCTGGGGCCAACGTCCTGACTTTC